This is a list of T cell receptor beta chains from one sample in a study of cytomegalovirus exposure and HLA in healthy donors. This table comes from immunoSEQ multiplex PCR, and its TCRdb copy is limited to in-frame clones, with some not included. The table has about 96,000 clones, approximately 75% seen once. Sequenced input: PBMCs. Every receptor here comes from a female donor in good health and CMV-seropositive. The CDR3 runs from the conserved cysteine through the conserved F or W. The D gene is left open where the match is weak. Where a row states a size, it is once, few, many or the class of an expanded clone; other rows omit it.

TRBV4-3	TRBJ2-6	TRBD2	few	CASSQEIAGPSSGANVLTF	TGCGCCAGCAGCCAGGAGATAGCGGGTCCCAGCTCTGGGGCCAACGTCCTGACTTTC
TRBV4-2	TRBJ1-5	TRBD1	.	CASSHEQTGGGNQPQHF	TGTGCCAGCAGCCACGAGCAGACAGGGGGAGGCAATCAGCCCCAGCATTTT
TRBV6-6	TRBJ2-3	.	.	CASSVYRDTQYF	TGTGCCAGCAGCGTATACAGAGATACGCAGTATTTT
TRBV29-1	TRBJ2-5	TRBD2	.	CSVASGAIAQYF	TGCAGCGTCGCTAGCGGGGCTATCGCCCAGTACTTC
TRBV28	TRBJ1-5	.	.	CASSPMSRGRTASSNQPQHF	TGTGCCAGCAGTCCTATGTCACGAGGCCGGACAGCTTCGAGCAATCAGCCCCAGCATTTT
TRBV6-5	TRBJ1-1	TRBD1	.	CASISPDRGEAFF	TGTGCCAGCATTTCACCAGACAGGGGTGAAGCTTTCTTT
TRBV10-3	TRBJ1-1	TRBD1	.	CAIRRQGEGDTEAFF	TGTGCCATCAGACGACAGGGGGAGGGGGACACTGAAGCTTTCTTT
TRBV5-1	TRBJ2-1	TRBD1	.	CASSGRQGNNNEQFF	TGCGCCAGCAGCGGGCGACAGGGGAACAACAATGAGCAGTTCTTC
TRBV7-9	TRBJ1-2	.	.	CASSLEPEDYGYTF	TGTGCCAGCAGCTTAGAACCAGAGGACTATGGCTACACCTTC
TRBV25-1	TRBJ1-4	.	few	CASSEYSGKEVEKLFF	TGTGCCAGCAGTGAATATTCGGGCAAGGAGGTCGAAAAACTGTTTTTT
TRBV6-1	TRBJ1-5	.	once	CASRYLQAGNQPQHF	TGTGCCAGCAGGTACCTTCAGGCAGGGAATCAGCCCCAGCATTTT
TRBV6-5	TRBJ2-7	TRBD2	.	CASSYRHSGGAGEQYF	TGTGCCAGCAGTTACAGGCATAGCGGGGGGGCTGGCGAGCAGTACTTC
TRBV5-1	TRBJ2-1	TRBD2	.	CASSLLAGERNEQFF	TGCGCCAGCAGCTTGCTAGCGGGAGAGCGCAATGAGCAGTTCTTC
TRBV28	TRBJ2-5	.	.	CASTAGISSETQYF	TGTGCCAGCACCGCCGGGATCTCATCGGAGACCCAGTACTTC
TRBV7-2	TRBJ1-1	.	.	CASSLEQGIGAFF	TGTGCCAGCAGCTTAGAACAGGGCATTGGAGCTTTCTTT
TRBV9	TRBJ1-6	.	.	CASSVGSSYNSPLHF	TGTGCCAGCAGCGTAGGGAGCTCCTATAATTCACCCCTCCACTTT
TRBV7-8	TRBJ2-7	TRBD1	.	CASSLVGGSVDEQYF	TGTGCCAGCAGCTTAGTAGGGGGCTCAGTTGATGAGCAGTACTTC
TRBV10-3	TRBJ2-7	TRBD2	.	CAISEFTSGTYEQYF	TGTGCCATCAGTGAGTTTACTAGCGGTACCTACGAGCAGTACTTC
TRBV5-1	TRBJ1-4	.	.	CASSLVGGTNEKLFF	TGCGCCAGCAGCTTGGTCGGCGGGACTAATGAAAAACTGTTTTTT
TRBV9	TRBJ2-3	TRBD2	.	CASSANLAGGRDTQYF	TGTGCCAGCAGCGCAAACTTAGCGGGGGGGCGGGATACGCAGTATTTT
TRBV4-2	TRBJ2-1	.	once	CASSHPERDVNEQFF	TGTGCCAGCAGCCATCCTGAGAGGGATGTCAATGAGCAGTTCTTC
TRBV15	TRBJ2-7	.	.	CATSLWSRQDEQYF	TGTGCCACCAGCCTTTGGTCCCGACAGGACGAGCAGTACTTC
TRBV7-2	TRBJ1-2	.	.	CASSFTGGGDGYTF	TGTGCCAGCAGCTTCACCGGGGGAGGGGATGGCTACACCTTC
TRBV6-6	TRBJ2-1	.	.	CASSYRVYNEQFF	TGTGCCAGCAGTTACCGGGTCTACAATGAGCAGTTCTTC
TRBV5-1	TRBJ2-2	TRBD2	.	CASSSPYPSGNTGELFF	TGCGCCAGCAGCTCGCCCTACCCTAGCGGGAACACCGGGGAGCTGTTTTTT
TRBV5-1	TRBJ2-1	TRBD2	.	CASSRGETYNEQFF	TGCGCCAGCAGCCGGGGGGAAACCTACAATGAGCAGTTCTTC
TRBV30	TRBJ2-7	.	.	CACSRQGGAEQYF	TGTGCCTGTTCGCGGCAGGGTGGTGCCGAGCAGTACTTC
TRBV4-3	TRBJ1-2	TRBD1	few	CASSQATGEGYTF	TGCGCCAGCAGCCAAGCTACAGGGGAAGGCTACACCTTC
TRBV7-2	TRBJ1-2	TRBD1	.	CASSPTGFLSDYGYTF	TGTGCCAGCAGCCCGACAGGGTTTTTATCAGACTATGGCTACACCTTC
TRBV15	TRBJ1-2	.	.	CATSRVVREGGYTF	TGTGCCACCAGCAGAGTTGTCAGGGAGGGCGGCTACACCTTC
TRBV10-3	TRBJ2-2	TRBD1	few	CAISDSGTGAGELFF	TGTGCCATCAGTGATTCCGGGACAGGGGCCGGGGAGCTGTTTTTT
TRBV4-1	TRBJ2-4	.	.	CASSQGPPGGAKNIQYF	TGCGCCAGCAGCCAAGGGCCGCCGGGTGGGGCCAAAAACATTCAGTACTTC
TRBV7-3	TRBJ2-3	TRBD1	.	CASSPGQGGDTQYF	TGTGCCAGCAGCCCCGGACAGGGGGGAGATACGCAGTATTTT
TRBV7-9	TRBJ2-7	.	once	CASSPIGRGLYEQYF	TGTGCCAGCAGCCCTATTGGCCGGGGTCTCTACGAGCAGTACTTC
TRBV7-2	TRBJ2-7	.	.	CASSLEQDPTYEQYF	TGTGCCAGCAGCTTAGAACAGGATCCTACCTACGAGCAGTACTTC
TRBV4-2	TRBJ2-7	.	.	CASSQSARTYEQYF	TGTGCCAGCAGCCAATCGGCCAGGACCTACGAGCAGTACTTC
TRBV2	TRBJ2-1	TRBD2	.	CASSDRGGSYNEQFF	TGTGCCAGCAGTGATCGGGGGGGATCCTACAATGAGCAGTTCTTC
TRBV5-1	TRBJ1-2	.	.	CASSLGTINYGYTF	TGCGCCAGCAGCTTGGGGACAATTAACTATGGCTACACCTTC
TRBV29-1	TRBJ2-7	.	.	CSVRGTYEQYF	TGCAGCGTAAGGGGGACCTACGAGCAGTACTTC
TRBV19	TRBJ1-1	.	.	CASSAGDTEAFF	TGTGCCAGTAGTGCAGGGGACACTGAAGCTTTCTTT
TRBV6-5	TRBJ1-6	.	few	CASSYRQGSHSPLHF	TGTGCCAGCAGTTACAGGCAGGGCTCGCATTCACCCCTCCACTTT
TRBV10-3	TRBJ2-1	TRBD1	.	CAISEEGTGGDEQFF	TGTGCCATCAGTGAGGAGGGGACAGGGGGGGATGAGCAGTTCTTC
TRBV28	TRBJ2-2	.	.	CASSPPGAGANTGELFF	TGTGCCAGCAGTCCCCCGGGGGCGGGGGCAAACACCGGGGAGCTGTTTTTT
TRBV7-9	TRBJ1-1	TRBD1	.	CASLRGQGYTEAFF	TGTGCCAGCTTAAGGGGACAGGGCTACACTGAAGCTTTCTTT
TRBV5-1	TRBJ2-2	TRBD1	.	CASSYFTGAAGELFF	TGCGCCAGCAGCTACTTCACAGGGGCAGCCGGGGAGCTGTTTTTT
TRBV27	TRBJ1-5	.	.	CASNAGPNQPQHF	TGTGCCAGCAATGCGGGCCCTAATCAGCCCCAGCATTTT
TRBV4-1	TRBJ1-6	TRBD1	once	CASSQGQGTPLHF	TGCGCCAGCAGCCAAGGACAGGGGACACCCCTCCACTTT
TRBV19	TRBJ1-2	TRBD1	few	CASSTLGTGHGYTF	TGTGCCAGTAGTACCCTGGGGACAGGGCATGGCTACACCTTC